This T cell receptor (beta chain) was observed in a study of T cells in Graves' hyperthyroidism and ophthalmopathy. Study-wide results and limits: The model foresaw ophthalmopathy a median around seven months prior to onset.

Amplification yielded TCR beta CDR3 regions, with RNA transcripts as the source. An initial round of RT-PCR targeting the TCR CDR3 relied on the HTBI primer set. TCRdb reprocessed the multiplex PCR reads via MiXCR and lists one record per CDR3 protein. Of 500,000 to 550,000 distinct CDR3 sequences listed, less than 20% are singletons. This clonotype was detected only a few times. Its antigen remains unidentified. The length of the CDR3 is 12 residues. The ends were cut back, 8 bases at V and 4 bases at J, with 9 bases in the middle. CDR1 is MNHNS, CDR2 SASEGT, per germline. Sequenced input: blood. The receptor comes from a man in his forties or fifties with Graves' ophthalmopathy. The V gene is TRBV6-1, the J gene TRBJ1-3; TRBD1 is a possible D gene (5 bases). CDR3 sequence reads: CASHRPGNTIYF. The CDR3 region has the DNA TGTGCCAGCCACAGGCCGGGAAACACCATATATTTT.